The following is a T cell receptor beta chain sequence with its context. Antigen unknown. The sample originates from a study of T cell repertoires in cytomegalovirus infection. TCRdb fed the reads into MiXCR, producing one record per CDR3 protein. The data show 71,000 or so distinct CDR3 sequences, 20% to 25% seen once. Trimming removed 4 bases from V and 11 bases from J; junction bases left unmatched: 6. The CDR3 length is 12 residues. Per the germline V gene, CDR1 is SEHNR and CDR2 is FQNEAQ (reference sequence). This receptor was identified in a human donor in good health (CMV status not recorded). Some clones in this sample may be carry-over from other donors' samples. The gene calls are TRBV7-9 and TRBJ2-7; 9 bases fit TRBD2. Sequenced material: CD8+ T cells from cultured PBMCs, taken from culture after CMV antigen stimulation. For the CDR3, the DNA is TGTGCCAGCAGCTGGGAGGGACTAGCTGAGTACTTC. Its translation is CASSWEGLAEYF.